What follows is one T cell receptor beta chain and its context. This sample is part of a study of blood T cell repertoires in COVID-19. Donors were grouped by their self-reported clinical history. V shed 4 bases, J shed 5 bases, and the junction held 7 bases outside the gene matches. CDR1 is SEHNR, CDR2 FQNEAQ, per germline (reference sequence). The CDR3 loop spans 15 amino acids. Assay: immunoSEQ multiplex PCR; the TCRdb copy retains only in-frame clones and omits some. The profile shows 250,000 to 300,000 clones, 90% of them singletons. The chain couples TRBV7-9 to TRBJ2-3; TRBD2 agrees at 9 bases. This TCR was recovered from a woman in her 30s who had recovered from COVID-19. Sequencing was performed on PBMCs or T cells enriched from blood (not recorded which). The CDR3 region is CASSSGLARGDTQYF. The CDR3 nucleotides read TGTGCCAGCAGCTCGGGACTAGCCAGGGGAGATACGCAGTATTTT.